The rows below give T cell receptor beta chains drawn from one sample of a study of T cells after yellow fever vaccination. TCRdb re-analysed the 5' RACE reads in MiXCR, keeping a single row per CDR3 protein. The sample lists 200,000 to 300,000 distinct CDR3 sequences; 10% to 15% were seen once. The sample in question was CD4+ T cells sorted from PBMCs, obtained 45 days after the yellow fever booster vaccination. These receptors came from a man aged 25-45 years who received the YFV17D yellow fever vaccine. Each CDR3 is given with its conserved first and last residue. A D gene is named only where the DNA matches it firmly. Size tells how often a clone was seen (once, few, many) or the class of an expanded clone, and some rows leave it out.

D,length,size,J,V,CDR3,DNA
NA,12,NA,TRBJ1-3,TRBV3-1,CASRDSGYTIYF,TGTGCCAGCCGCGACAGTGGCTACACCATATATTTT
TRBD1,14,few,TRBJ1-1,TRBV29-1,CSVVSQGGNTEAFF,TGCAGCGTTGTATCCCAGGGGGGAAACACTGAAGCTTTCTTT
NA,12,NA,TRBJ1-2,TRBV7-2,CASSTDGYGYTF,TGTGCCAGCAGCACGGACGGATATGGCTACACCTTC
NA,14,NA,TRBJ2-5,TRBV19,CASSTVGGAETQYF,TGTGCCAGTAGTACCGTCGGGGGAGCGGAGACCCAGTACTTC
NA,11,NA,TRBJ2-7,TRBV29-1,CSVRVSYEQYF,TGCAGCGTTCGCGTGAGCTACGAGCAGTACTTC
TRBD2,17,few,TRBJ2-2,TRBV6-5,CASSRLAGGPNTGELFF,TGTGCCAGCAGTAGACTAGCGGGAGGTCCGAACACCGGGGAGCTGTTTTTT
TRBD1,14,few,TRBJ1-2,TRBV5-1,CASSLGDRGNGYTF,TGCGCCAGCAGCTTGGGGGACAGGGGGAATGGCTACACCTTC
NA,14,NA,TRBJ2-5,TRBV5-6,CDSSLGTIAETQYF,TGTGACAGCAGCTTGGGAACTATAGCGGAGACCCAGTACTTC
TRBD1,15,few,TRBJ1-2,TRBV6-2/TRBV6-3,CASSYLRGRSDGYTF,TGTGCCAGCAGTTATTTGAGGGGGCGTTCTGATGGCTACACCTTC
TRBD2,14,NA,TRBJ2-1,TRBV19,CASRRESSYNEQFF,TGTGCCAGTAGGCGGGAGAGCTCCTACAATGAGCAGTTCTTC
NA,13,few,TRBJ2-5,TRBV20-1,CSASGGWGETQYF,TGCAGTGCTAGTGGGGGATGGGGCGAGACCCAGTACTTC
NA,12,few,TRBJ2-1,TRBV5-1,CASSTSWDEQFF,TGCGCCAGCAGTACCTCGTGGGATGAGCAGTTCTTC
TRBD1,13,many,TRBJ2-7,TRBV12-3/TRBV12-4,CASRRDSSYEQYF,TGTGCCAGCAGACGGGACAGCTCCTACGAGCAGTACTTC
NA,14,NA,TRBJ2-5,TRBV14,CASSQGRSGETQYF,TGTGCCAGCAGCCAAGGAAGGAGCGGGGAGACCCAGTACTTC
NA,15,NA,TRBJ2-7,TRBV28,CASSWGGTGSAGQYF,TGTGCCAGCAGTTGGGGCGGGACTGGGTCTGCCGGGCAGTACTTC
TRBD2,16,NA,TRBJ2-4,TRBV6-1,CASTPAGAAAKNIQYF,TGTGCCAGCACCCCGGCGGGAGCGGCCGCCAAAAACATTCAGTACTTC
NA,15,few,TRBJ2-1,TRBV29-1,CSVLGHIASYNEQFF,TGCAGCGTTTTGGGACATATAGCGTCCTACAATGAGCAGTTCTTC
TRBD1,15,NA,TRBJ2-7,TRBV18,CASSPQGAAESEQYF,TGTGCCAGCTCACCACAGGGGGCCGCGGAAAGCGAGCAGTACTTC
TRBD2,14,NA,TRBJ2-2,TRBV24-1,CATSRGGTTGELFF,TGTGCCACCAGTCGGGGGGGCACAACCGGGGAGCTGTTTTTT
NA,13,NA,TRBJ2-7,TRBV30,CAWNLRGPYEQYF,TGTGCCTGGAACCTCAGGGGCCCCTACGAGCAGTACTTC
TRBD2,16,few,TRBJ2-3,TRBV6-2/TRBV6-3,CASSAPEREVADTQYF,TGTGCCAGCAGTGCTCCAGAGCGGGAGGTCGCAGATACGCAGTATTTT
TRBD2,12,few,TRBJ2-1,TRBV10-2,CASGTSYNEQFF,TGCGCCAGCGGGACTAGCTACAATGAGCAGTTCTTC
NA,14,NA,TRBJ1-2,TRBV5-1,CASSTTGKNYGYTF,TGCGCCAGCAGCACAACAGGGAAGAACTATGGCTACACCTTC
NA,14,NA,TRBJ2-5,TRBV7-6,CASSFGGVGKTQYF,TGTGCCAGCAGCTTTGGAGGGGTAGGAAAGACCCAGTACTTC
NA,15,many,TRBJ2-1,TRBV11-2,CASSRRAGHDNEQFF,TGTGCCAGCAGCCGACGAGCAGGGCACGACAATGAGCAGTTCTTC
TRBD1,12,many,TRBJ2-3,TRBV29-1,CSGDRDTDTQYF,TGCAGCGGGGACAGGGACACAGATACGCAGTATTTT
TRBD2,18,few,TRBJ2-5,TRBV10-1,CASTRTGASGRIQETQYF,TGCGCCAGCACCCGGACTGGGGCTAGCGGGAGGATCCAAGAGACCCAGTACTTC
NA,14,NA,TRBJ2-7,TRBV7-2,CASSLLTGFYEQYF,TGTGCCAGCAGCTTATTGACTGGTTTTTACGAGCAGTACTTC
TRBD1,14,few,TRBJ1-2,TRBV28,CASSLGTGYYGYTF,TGTGCCAGCAGTTTGGGGACAGGGTACTATGGCTACACCTTC
TRBD1,14,NA,TRBJ2-7,TRBV29-1,CSVGPNRGSYEQYF,TGCAGCGTTGGACCTAACAGGGGTTCCTACGAGCAGTACTTC
NA,13,once,TRBJ2-3,TRBV18,CASSPLTPDTQYF,TGTGCCAGCTCACCTCTGACTCCAGATACGCAGTATTTT
NA,14,few,TRBJ1-1,TRBV20-1,CSARSMGPVSEAFF,TGCAGTGCTAGAAGTATGGGACCGGTATCTGAAGCTTTCTTT
NA,13,few,TRBJ2-7,TRBV20-1,CSATRTAPYEQYF,TGCAGTGCAACGAGGACAGCGCCCTACGAGCAGTACTTC
NA,15,NA,TRBJ2-7,TRBV10-3,CATTPGPRDSYEQYF,TGTGCCACCACTCCTGGTCCGCGGGACTCCTACGAGCAGTACTTC